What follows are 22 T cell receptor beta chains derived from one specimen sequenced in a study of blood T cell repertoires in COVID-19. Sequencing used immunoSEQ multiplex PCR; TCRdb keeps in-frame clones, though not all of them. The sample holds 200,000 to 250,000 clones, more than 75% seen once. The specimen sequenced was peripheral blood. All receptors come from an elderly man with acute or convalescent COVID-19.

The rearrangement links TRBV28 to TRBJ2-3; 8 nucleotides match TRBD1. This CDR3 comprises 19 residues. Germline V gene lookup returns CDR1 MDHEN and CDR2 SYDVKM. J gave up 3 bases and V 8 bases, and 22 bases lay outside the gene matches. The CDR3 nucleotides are TGTGCCAGCCAGATCACCCTCGGACAGGGAAGGGAAGAAACAGATACGCAGTATTTT. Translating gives CASQITLGQGREETDTQYF.

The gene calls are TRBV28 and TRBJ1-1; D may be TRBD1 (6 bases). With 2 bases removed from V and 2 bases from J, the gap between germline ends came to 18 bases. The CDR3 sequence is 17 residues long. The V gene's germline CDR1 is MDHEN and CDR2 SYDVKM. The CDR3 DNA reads TGTGCCAGCAGTTTACGGTCTGCAGGGGCCTCAAACACTGAAGCTTTCTTT. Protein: CASSLRSAGASNTEAFF.

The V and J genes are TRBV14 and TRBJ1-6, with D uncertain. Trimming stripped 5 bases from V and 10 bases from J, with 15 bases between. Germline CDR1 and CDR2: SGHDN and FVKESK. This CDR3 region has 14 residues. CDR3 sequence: CASSAGSNGSPLHF. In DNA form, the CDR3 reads TGTGCCAGCAGCGCGGGGAGTAATGGGTCACCCCTCCACTTT.

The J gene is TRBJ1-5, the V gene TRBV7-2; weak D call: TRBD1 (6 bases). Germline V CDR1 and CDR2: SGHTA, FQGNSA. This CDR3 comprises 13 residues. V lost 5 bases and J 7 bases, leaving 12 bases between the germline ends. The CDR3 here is CASSQVTGQPQHF. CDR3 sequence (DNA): TGTGCCAGCAGCCAGGTAACAGGGCAGCCCCAGCATTTT. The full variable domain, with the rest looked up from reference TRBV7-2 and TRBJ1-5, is GAGVSQSPSNKVTEKGKDVELRCDPISGHTALYWYRQSLGQGLEFLIYFQGNSAPDKSGLPSDRFSAERTGGSVSTLTIQRTQQEDSAVYLCASSQVTGQPQHFGDGTRLSIL.

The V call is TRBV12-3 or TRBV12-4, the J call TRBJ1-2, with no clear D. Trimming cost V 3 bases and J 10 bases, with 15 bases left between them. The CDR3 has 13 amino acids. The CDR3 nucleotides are TGTGCCAGCAGTTTTAGCACGGGCGGGTCCTACACCTTC. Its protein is CASSFSTGGSYTF.

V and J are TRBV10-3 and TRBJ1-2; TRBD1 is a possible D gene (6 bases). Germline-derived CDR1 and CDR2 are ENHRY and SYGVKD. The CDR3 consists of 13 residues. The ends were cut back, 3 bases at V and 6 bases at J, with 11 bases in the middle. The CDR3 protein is CAISERTDNGYTF. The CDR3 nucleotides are TGTGCCATCAGTGAAAGGACAGACAATGGCTACACCTTC.

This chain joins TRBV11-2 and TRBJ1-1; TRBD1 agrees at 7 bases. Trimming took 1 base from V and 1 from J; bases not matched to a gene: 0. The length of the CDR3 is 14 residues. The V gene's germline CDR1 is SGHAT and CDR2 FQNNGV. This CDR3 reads CASSLGDRNTEAFF. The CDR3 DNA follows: TGTGCCAGCAGCTTAGGGGACAGGAACACTGAAGCTTTCTTT.

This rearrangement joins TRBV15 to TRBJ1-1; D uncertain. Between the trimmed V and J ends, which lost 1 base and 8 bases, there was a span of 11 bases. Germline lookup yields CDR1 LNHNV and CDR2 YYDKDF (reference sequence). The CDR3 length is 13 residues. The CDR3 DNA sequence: TGTGCCACCAGCAGAGGAGGAACATTCGAAGCTTTCTTT. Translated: CATSRGGTFEAFF.

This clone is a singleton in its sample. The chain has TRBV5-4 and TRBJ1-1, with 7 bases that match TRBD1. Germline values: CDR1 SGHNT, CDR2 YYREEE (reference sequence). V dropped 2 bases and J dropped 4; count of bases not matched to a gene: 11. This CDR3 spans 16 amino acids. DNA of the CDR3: TGTGCCAGCAGCTTCAACCTACAGGGGATGGGCACTGAAGCTTTCTTT. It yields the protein CASSFNLQGMGTEAFF.

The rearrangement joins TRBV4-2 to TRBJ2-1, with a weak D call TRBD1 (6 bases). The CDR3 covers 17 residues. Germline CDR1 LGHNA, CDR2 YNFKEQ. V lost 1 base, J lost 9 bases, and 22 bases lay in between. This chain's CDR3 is CASSQAGGSGVLVEQFF. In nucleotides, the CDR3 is TGTGCCAGCAGCCAAGCCGGCGGGTCAGGGGTTTTGGTTGAGCAGTTCTTC.

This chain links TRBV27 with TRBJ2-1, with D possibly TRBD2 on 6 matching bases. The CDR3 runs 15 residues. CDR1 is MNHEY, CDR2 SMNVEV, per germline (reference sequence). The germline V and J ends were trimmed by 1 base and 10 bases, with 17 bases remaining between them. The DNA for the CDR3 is TGTGCCAGCAGTTTATGGGCTAGCGCCGAGCGGGAGCAGTTCTTC. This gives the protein CASSLWASAEREQFF.

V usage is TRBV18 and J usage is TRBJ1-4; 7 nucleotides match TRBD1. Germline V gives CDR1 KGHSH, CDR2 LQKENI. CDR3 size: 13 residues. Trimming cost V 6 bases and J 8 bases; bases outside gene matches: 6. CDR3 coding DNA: TGTGCCAGCTCTGACAGGGTTGGGGAAAAACTGTTTTTT. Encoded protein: CASSDRVGEKLFF.

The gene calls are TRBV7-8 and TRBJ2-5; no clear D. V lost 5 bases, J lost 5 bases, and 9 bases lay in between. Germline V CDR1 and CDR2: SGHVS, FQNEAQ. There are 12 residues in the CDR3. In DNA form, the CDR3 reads TGTGCCAGCAGCCGAGCCCGGGAGACCCAGTACTTC. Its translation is CASSRARETQYF.

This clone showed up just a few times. The CDR3 coding sequence is TGTGCCAGCTCACCAGAAGGGACAGGGGATACTGAAGCTTTCTTT. Protein sequence: CASSPEGTGDTEAFF. V usage is TRBV18 and J usage is TRBJ1-1, with 10 bases lining up with TRBD1. This CDR3 has 15 amino acids. The J segment lost 5 bases and the V segment lost 2 bases, leaving 5 bases of the junction unmatched. Germline V lookup: CDR1 KGHSH, CDR2 LQKENI.

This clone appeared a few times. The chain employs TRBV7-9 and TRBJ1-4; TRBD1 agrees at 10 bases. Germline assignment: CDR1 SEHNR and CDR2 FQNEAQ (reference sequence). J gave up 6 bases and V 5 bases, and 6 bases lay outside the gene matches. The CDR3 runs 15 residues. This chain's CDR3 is CASSGTGTGDEKLFF. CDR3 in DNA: TGTGCCAGCAGCGGGACCGGGACAGGGGATGAAAAACTGTTTTTT.

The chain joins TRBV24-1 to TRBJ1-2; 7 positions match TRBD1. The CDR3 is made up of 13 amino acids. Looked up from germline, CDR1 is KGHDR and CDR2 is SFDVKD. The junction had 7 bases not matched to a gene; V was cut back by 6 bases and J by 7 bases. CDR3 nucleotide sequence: TGTGCCACCAGTAACAGGGGCGTGGGTGGCTACACCTTC. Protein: CATSNRGVGGYTF.

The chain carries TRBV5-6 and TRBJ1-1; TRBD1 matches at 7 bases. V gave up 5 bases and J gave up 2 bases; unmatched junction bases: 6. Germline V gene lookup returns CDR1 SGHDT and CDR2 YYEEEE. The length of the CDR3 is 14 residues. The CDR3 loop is CASRSDRRNTEAFF. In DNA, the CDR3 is TGTGCCAGCAGGTCGGACAGGAGAAACACTGAAGCTTTCTTT.

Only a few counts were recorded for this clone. The CDR3: CASSYPGQAASYGYTF. As DNA, the CDR3 is TGTGCCAGCAGTTACCCGGGACAGGCGGCGAGCTATGGCTACACCTTC. The rearrangement joins TRBV6-6 to TRBJ1-2; 8 nucleotides align to TRBD1. V gave up 2 bases and J gave up 4 bases; unmatched junction bases: 9. Germline CDR1 reads MNHNY; CDR2 reads SVGAGI (reference sequence). The CDR3 is 16 residues long.

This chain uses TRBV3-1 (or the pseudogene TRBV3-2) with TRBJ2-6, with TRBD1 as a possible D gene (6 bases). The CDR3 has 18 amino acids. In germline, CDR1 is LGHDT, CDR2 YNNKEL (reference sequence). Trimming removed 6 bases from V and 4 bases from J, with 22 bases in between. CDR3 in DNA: TGTGCCAGCAGTCCTCCTAGTCAGGGGATTGGGGGGGCCAACGTCCTGACTTTC. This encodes CASSPPSQGIGGANVLTF.

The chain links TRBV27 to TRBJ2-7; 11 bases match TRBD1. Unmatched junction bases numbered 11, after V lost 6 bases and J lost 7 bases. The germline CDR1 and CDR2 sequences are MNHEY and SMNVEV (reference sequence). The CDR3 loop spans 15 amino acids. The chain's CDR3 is CASREDGTGGSEQYF. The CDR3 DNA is TGTGCCAGCAGAGAAGACGGGACAGGGGGGTCGGAGCAGTACTTC.

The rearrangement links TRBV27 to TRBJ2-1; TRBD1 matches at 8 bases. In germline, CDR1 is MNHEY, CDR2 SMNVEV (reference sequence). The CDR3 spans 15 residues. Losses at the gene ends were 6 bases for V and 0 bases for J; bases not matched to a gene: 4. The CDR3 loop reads CASRTGTGSYNEQFF. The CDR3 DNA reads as TGTGCCAGCAGGACCGGGACAGGCTCCTACAATGAGCAGTTCTTC.

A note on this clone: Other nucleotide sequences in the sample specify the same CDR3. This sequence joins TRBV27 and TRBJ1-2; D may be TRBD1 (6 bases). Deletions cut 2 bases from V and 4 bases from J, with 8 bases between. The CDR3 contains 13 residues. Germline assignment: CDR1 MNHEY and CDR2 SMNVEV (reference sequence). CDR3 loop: CASSLNRAYGYTF. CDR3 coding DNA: TGTGCCAGCAGTTTAAACAGGGCCTATGGCTACACCTTC.